This T cell receptor (beta chain) was retrieved from a study of T cells in Graves' hyperthyroidism and ophthalmopathy. On the study more broadly: Before treatment of any kind, peripheral blood was taken at initial diagnosis.

Uncontrolled infections, other autoimmune diseases, pregnancy or lactation led to exclusion of patients. V shed 6 bases, J shed 4 bases, and the junction held 18 bases outside the gene matches. The germline V gene has CDR1 MNHEY and CDR2 SMNVEV (reference sequence). This CDR3 has 17 residues. TCR beta CDR3 regions were amplified from RNA. TCR CDR3 regions were first amplified by RT-PCR with HTBI primers. Each CDR3 protein gets one entry after TCRdb re-called the multiplex PCR reads with MiXCR. This sample has about 500,000 distinct CDR3 sequences; 15% to 20% occur once, and the top ten carry roughly 29%.

Sequencing used blood. The receptor's source is a woman aged 25 to 45 with Graves' ophthalmopathy. The V call is TRBV27, the J call TRBJ2-7, with 7 bases identical to TRBD1. The CDR3 nucleotides are TGTGCCAGCAGCCGAAAAATCCGGGACAGTCAAGGGTACGAGCAGTACTTC. Its protein is CASSRKIRDSQGYEQYF.